This T cell receptor beta chain is from a study of persistence of HIV-infected CD4 T cells. Anti-CD3/anti-CD28 beads served as a nonspecific positive control stimulus. CD4+ T cells upregulating both CD40 ligand and CD69 were sorted as responding cells. This was the immunoSEQ version 4 assay in survey mode. Produced via immunoSEQ multiplex PCR; TCRdb's table is partial and in-frame only. The sample includes around 40,000 clones, 88% of them seen just once. As concerns this clone: Its antigen is not known.

Trimming removed 6 bases from V and 6 bases from J, with 12 bases in between. CDR3 length: 12 residues. The sample consisted of CD4+ T cells sorted from PBMCs after approximately 19-hour stimulation, taken from a patient who received antiretroviral therapy. This chain joins TRBV5-3 and TRBJ1-2; D remains unclear. TRBV5-3 is classed as an ORF, of uncertain function. This TCR was sampled from an adult woman with HIV who was CMV-seropositive. In nucleotides, the CDR3 is TGTGCCAGAAAGCAGAACTCTCATGGCTACACCTTC. Its translation: CARKQNSHGYTF.